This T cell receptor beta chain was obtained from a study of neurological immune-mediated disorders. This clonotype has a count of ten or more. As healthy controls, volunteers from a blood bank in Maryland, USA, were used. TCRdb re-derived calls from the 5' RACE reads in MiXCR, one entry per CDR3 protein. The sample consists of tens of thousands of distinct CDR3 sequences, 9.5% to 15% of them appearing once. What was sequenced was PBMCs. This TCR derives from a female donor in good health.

CDR3 in amino acids: CASSSWGSGTDTQYF. The CDR3 coding sequence is TGTGCCAGCAGCTCTTGGGGTTCAGGCACAGATACGCAGTATTTT. The V and J genes are TRBV7-3 and TRBJ2-3; D gene unclear. The CDR3 spans 15 residues. Germline V gene sequence: CDR1 SGHTA, CDR2 FQGTGA. V was clipped by 4 bases and J by 1 base, with 12 bases between them. The full variable domain, rest sourced from reference TRBV7-3 and TRBJ2-3, is GAGVSQTPSNKVTEKGKYVELRCDPISGHTALYWYRQSLGQGPEFLIYFQGTGAADDSGLPNDRFFAVRPEGSVSTLKIQRTERGDSAVYLCASSSWGSGTDTQYFGPGTRLTVL.